This T cell receptor beta chain is drawn from a study of T cells in narcolepsy. For the study at large: Enrolled donors included narcolepsy type 1 or type 2 patients and healthy controls.

Measured with immunoSEQ multiplex PCR; TCRdb has only the in-frame clones, and not every one. The data show nearly 35,000 clones, approximately 77% seen once. Study-level findings and limits: Autoreactive HCRT-specific and TRIB2-specific clonotypes were marked in same-patient CSF-versus-blood CD4+ comparisons.

On this clone: Its antigen is not identified.

Germline lookup yields CDR1 MGHRA and CDR2 YSYEKL. V lost 0 bases, J lost 10 bases, and 19 bases lay in between. The CDR3 runs 17 residues. V is TRBV4-1 and J is TRBJ1-6; tentatively, D is TRBD1 (5 bases). The sample comprised memory (CD45RA-) CD4+ T cells from blood. This sequence was found in a human donor in good health. CDR3 coding DNA: TGCGCCAGCAGCCAAGAATCGGGGACCGCTGTATGGTCACCCCTCCACTTT. Translating it yields CASSQESGTAVWSPLHF.